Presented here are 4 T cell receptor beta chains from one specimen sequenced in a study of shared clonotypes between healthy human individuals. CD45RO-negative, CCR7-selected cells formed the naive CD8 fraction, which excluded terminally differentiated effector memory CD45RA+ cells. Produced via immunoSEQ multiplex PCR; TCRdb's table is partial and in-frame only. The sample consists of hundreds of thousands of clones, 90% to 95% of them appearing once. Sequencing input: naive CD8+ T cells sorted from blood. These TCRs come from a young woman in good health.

The DNA of the CDR3 is TGTGCCAGCAGCACCGGGCGGGGTTACGAGCAGTACTTC. Translating it yields CASSTGRGYEQYF. The chain is built from TRBV7-2 and TRBJ2-7; D might be TRBD2 (6 bases). Between the trimmed V and J ends, which lost 5 bases and 4 bases, there was a span of 12 bases. Per germline, CDR1 SGHTA and CDR2 FQGNSA. CDR3 length: 13 residues.

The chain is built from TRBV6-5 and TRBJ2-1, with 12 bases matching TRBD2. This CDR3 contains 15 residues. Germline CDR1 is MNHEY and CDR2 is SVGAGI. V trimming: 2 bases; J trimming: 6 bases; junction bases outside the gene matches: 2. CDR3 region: CASSYQGLAGNEQFF. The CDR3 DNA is TGTGCCAGCAGTTACCAGGGACTAGCGGGCAATGAGCAGTTCTTC.

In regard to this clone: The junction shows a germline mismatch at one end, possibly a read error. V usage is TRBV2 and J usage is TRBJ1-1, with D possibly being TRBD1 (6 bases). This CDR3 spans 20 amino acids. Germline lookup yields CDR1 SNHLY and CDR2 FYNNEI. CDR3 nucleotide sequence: TGTGCCAGCAGAGAAGGTACAGGAGGTACAGGGACAAAAATGAACACTGAAGCTTTCTTT. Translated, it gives CASREGTGGTGTKMNTEAFF.

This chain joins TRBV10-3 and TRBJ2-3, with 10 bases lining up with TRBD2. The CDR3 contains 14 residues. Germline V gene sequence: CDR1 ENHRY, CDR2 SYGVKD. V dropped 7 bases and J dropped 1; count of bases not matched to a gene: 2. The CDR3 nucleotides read TGTGCCATCAAGCTAGCGGGAGGCACAGATACGCAGTATTTT. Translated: CAIKLAGGTDTQYF.